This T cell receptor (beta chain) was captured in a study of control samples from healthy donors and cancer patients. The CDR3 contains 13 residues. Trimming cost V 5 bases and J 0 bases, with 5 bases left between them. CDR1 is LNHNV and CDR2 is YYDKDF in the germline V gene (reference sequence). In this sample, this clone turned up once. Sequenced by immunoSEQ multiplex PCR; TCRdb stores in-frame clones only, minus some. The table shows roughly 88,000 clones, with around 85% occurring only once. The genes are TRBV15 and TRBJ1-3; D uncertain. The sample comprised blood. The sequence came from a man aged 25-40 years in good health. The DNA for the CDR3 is TGTGCCACCAGCGGATTCTCTGGAAACACCATATATTTT. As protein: CATSGFSGNTIYF.